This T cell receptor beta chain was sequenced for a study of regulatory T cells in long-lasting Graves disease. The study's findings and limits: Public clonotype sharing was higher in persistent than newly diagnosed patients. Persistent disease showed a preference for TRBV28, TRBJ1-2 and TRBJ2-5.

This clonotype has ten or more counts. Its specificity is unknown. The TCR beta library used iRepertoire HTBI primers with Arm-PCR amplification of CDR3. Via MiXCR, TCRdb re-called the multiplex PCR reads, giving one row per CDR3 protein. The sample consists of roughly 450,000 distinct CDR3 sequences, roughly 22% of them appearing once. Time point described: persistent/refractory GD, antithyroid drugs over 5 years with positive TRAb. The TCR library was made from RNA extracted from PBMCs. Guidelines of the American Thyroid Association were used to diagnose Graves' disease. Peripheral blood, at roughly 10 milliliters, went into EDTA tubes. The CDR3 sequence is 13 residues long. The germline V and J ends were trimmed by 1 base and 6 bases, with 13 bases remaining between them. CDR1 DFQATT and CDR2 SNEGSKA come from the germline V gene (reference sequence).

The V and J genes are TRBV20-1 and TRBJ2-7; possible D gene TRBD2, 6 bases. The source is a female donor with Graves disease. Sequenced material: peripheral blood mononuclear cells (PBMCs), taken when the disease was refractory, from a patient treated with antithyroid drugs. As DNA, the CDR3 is TGCAGTGCTAGAGCGGGAGTTGGCTCCGAGCAGTACTTC. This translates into CSARAGVGSEQYF.